Listed below are T cell receptor beta chains from one sample, sequenced in a study of cytomegalovirus exposure and HLA in healthy donors. The repertoire was sequenced with immunoSEQ multiplex PCR; TCRdb's copy has only in-frame clones and lacks some. Of approximately 180,000 clones listed, over 75% are singletons. The material sequenced was PBMCs. These receptor sequences come from a man aged 18 to 30 in good health and CMV-seronegative. Both conserved end residues are part of each CDR3. The D gene is left open where the match is weak. Where a row states a size, it is once, few, many or the class of an expanded clone; other rows omit it.

size,V,D,J,DNA,CDR3
.,TRBV19,TRBD1,TRBJ2-3,TGTGCCAGTACCACCGGGACAGGGTTTTCGACAGATACGCAGTATTTT,CASTTGTGFSTDTQYF
.,TRBV7-9,.,TRBJ2-7,TGTGCCAGCAGCTTGCCGGGACACCTGAGCTCCTACGAGCAGTACTTC,CASSLPGHLSSYEQYF
.,TRBV13,TRBD1,TRBJ1-5,TGTGCCAGCAGCCCCGGACAGGGGAGTCAGCCCCAGCATTTT,CASSPGQGSQPQHF
.,TRBV5-1,TRBD1,TRBJ1-2,TGCGCCAGCAGCGAAGGACAGGTTCGATTTGGCTACACCTTC,CASSEGQVRFGYTF
.,TRBV4-1,TRBD2,TRBJ2-3,TGCGCCAGCAGCCAAGCAGCGGGGGTCACAGATACGCAGTATTTT,CASSQAAGVTDTQYF
.,TRBV6-1,.,TRBJ2-3,TGTGCCGGCGCGCGGACAGATACGCAGTATTTT,CAGARTDTQYF
.,TRBV11-2,TRBD1,TRBJ1-2,TGTGCCAGCAGCCCTCGGGACAGTACTAACTATGGCTACACCTTC,CASSPRDSTNYGYTF
.,TRBV4-2,.,TRBJ1-2,TGTGCCAGCAGCCAAGGGCAGGAAGCTAACTATGGCTACACCTTC,CASSQGQEANYGYTF
.,TRBV18,.,TRBJ2-5,TGTGCCAGCTCACCAGCAGGGGGGCTGGGGGAGACCCAGTACTTC,CASSPAGGLGETQYF
few,TRBV19,.,TRBJ1-5,TGTGCCAGTAGTATAGCATTTTCAGGCTATAGCAATCAGCCCCAGCATTTT,CASSIAFSGYSNQPQHF
.,TRBV29-1,TRBD2,TRBJ2-3,TGCAGCGTCAGGGAGCGGGGGCCTACAGATACGCAGTATTTT,CSVRERGPTDTQYF
.,TRBV7-9,TRBD1,TRBJ1-1,TGTGCCAGCAGCTCCCGACAGGGTGTCACTGAAGCTTTCTTT,CASSSRQGVTEAFF
once,TRBV7-2,TRBD1,TRBJ1-2,TGTGCCAGCAGCCCGGGGACAGGGCCTTATGGCTACACCTTC,CASSPGTGPYGYTF
.,TRBV6-1,TRBD1,TRBJ2-2,TGTGCCAGCAGTGACCCCACCGGGACAGGGTACACCGGGGAGCTGTTTTTT,CASSDPTGTGYTGELFF
.,TRBV18,.,TRBJ1-1,TGTGCCAGCTCCCTACAGGAGAACACTGAAGCTTTCTTT,CASSLQENTEAFF
few,TRBV12-5,.,TRBJ1-1,TGTGCTAGTGGGAGGGACACATACACTGAAGCTTTCTTT,CASGRDTYTEAFF
once,TRBV7-9,.,TRBJ2-2,TGTGCCAGCAGCTTAGGGTACGGCACCGGGGAGCTGTTTTTT,CASSLGYGTGELFF
.,TRBV2,TRBD2,TRBJ2-7,TGTGCCAGCACCCTAGCGGGAGGGAACGAGCAGTACTTC,CASTLAGGNEQYF
.,TRBV27,TRBD2,TRBJ2-3,TGTGCCAGCAGGGCATCTAGCGGGGGGGTTCGAGATACGCAGTATTTT,CASRASSGGVRDTQYF
.,TRBV19,.,TRBJ2-1,TGTGCCAGTAGTATACTTTCGGGTAGCTCTAATGAGCAGTTCTTC,CASSILSGSSNEQFF
few,TRBV5-4,.,TRBJ2-7,TGTGCCAGCAGCCGGGAACTAGGCGAGCAGTACTTC,CASSRELGEQYF
.,TRBV18,.,TRBJ2-4,TGTGCCAGCTCACCAGGGCAGGGGGGCAACATTCAGTACTTC,CASSPGQGGNIQYF